The 24 T cell receptor beta chains below all came from one sample that was sequenced in a study of cytomegalovirus exposure and HLA in healthy donors. PCR employed 60 Vbeta and 13 Jbeta primers. Data came from immunoSEQ multiplex PCR; TCRdb stores just in-frame clones and leaves some out. This table holds 85,000 to 100,000 clones, roughly 80% found once. Specimen: PBMCs. These receptors all come from a man aged 55 to 70 in good health and CMV-seropositive.

The rearrangement links TRBV5-4 to TRBJ2-3; 8 bases map to TRBD1. J was trimmed by 4 bases and V by 4 bases; bases with no gene match: 11. CDR1 is SGHNT, CDR2 YYREEE, per germline (reference sequence). This CDR3 is built from 16 residues. The CDR3 here is CASSAGQGRGADTQYF. The CDR3 nucleotides are TGTGCCAGCAGCGCCGGACAGGGTAGGGGTGCAGATACGCAGTATTTT. Based on the CDR3 plus reference TRBV5-4 and TRBJ2-3, the full variable domain is ETGVTQSPTHLIKTRGQQVTLRCSSQSGHNTVSWYQQALGQGPQFIFQYYREEENGRGNFPPRFSGLQFPNYSSELNVNALELDDSALYLCASSAGQGRGADTQYFGPGTRLTVL.

The genes are TRBV5-4 and TRBJ1-1; 7 bases fit TRBD1. Germline V gene data show CDR1 as SGHNT and CDR2 as YYREEE (reference sequence). This CDR3 spans 14 amino acids. V lost 2 bases, J lost 2 bases, and 3 bases stayed unmatched. The CDR3 reads CASSFAGGNTEAFF. As DNA, the CDR3 is TGTGCCAGCAGCTTCGCAGGGGGTAACACTGAAGCTTTCTTT. Combining the CDR3 with reference TRBV5-4 and TRBJ1-1 gives the whole variable domain ETGVTQSPTHLIKTRGQQVTLRCSSQSGHNTVSWYQQALGQGPQFIFQYYREEENGRGNFPPRFSGLQFPNYSSELNVNALELDDSALYLCASSFAGGNTEAFFGQGTRLTVV.

This clone occurred a few times. The chain has TRBV10-1 and TRBJ1-4; D gene unclear. This CDR3 is built from 13 residues. Germline V CDR1 and CDR2: WNHNN, SYGVQD (reference sequence). V was trimmed by 0 bases and J by 7 bases, leaving 6 bases between them. The CDR3 is CASSESPGEKLFF. The DNA for the CDR3 is TGCGCCAGCAGTGAGTCCCCGGGTGAAAAACTGTTTTTT.

The chain links TRBV2 to TRBJ2-5; 7 positions match TRBD1. The CDR3 consists of 14 residues. J was trimmed by 3 bases and V by 7 bases; bases with no gene match: 8. The germline gives CDR1 SNHLY, CDR2 FYNNEI. The CDR3 sequence is CASKIPGQKETQYF. The CDR3 bases are TGTGCCAGCAAAATCCCGGGACAGAAAGAGACCCAGTACTTC.

This clone appeared a few times. CDR3 sequence: CASSSTSGGRHGFGELFF. CDR3 bases: TGTGCCAGCAGCTCGACTAGCGGGGGCCGCCATGGTTTCGGGGAGCTGTTTTTT. V gene TRBV27 combines with J gene TRBJ2-2; 12 positions match TRBD2. Germline values: CDR1 MNHEY, CDR2 SMNVEV (reference sequence). Trimming cost V 6 bases and J 7 bases; bases outside gene matches: 15. The CDR3 runs to 18 residues.

This chain links TRBV6-6 with TRBJ2-2, with 7 bases lining up with TRBD1. Germline V gene sequence: CDR1 MNHNY, CDR2 SVGAGI (reference sequence). This CDR3 region has 15 residues. The V gene end was trimmed by 4 bases and the J gene end by 1 base; junction bases not matched to a gene: 3. As DNA, the CDR3 is TGTGCCAGCAGTTTTAGGACAGGGAACACCGGGGAGCTGTTTTTT. Its translation is CASSFRTGNTGELFF.

V gene TRBV6-5 combines with J gene TRBJ1-1; the D gene is possibly TRBD1 (6 bases). This CDR3 is 13 amino acids long. Per germline, CDR1 MNHEY and CDR2 SVGAGI. V lost 4 bases to trimming and J lost 4 bases, with 10 bases between them. Here the CDR3 reads CASSSQGSTEAFF. The CDR3 DNA reads TGTGCCAGCAGTTCCCAGGGGAGCACTGAAGCTTTCTTT.

V usage is TRBV7-3 and J usage is TRBJ1-3, with D tentatively TRBD1 (5 bases). V lost 5 bases and J 3 bases, leaving 8 bases between the germline ends. Germline CDR1 is SGHTA and CDR2 is FQGTGA. The CDR3 consists of 13 residues. This CDR3 reads CASSQDSGNTIYF. DNA of the CDR3: TGTGCCAGCAGCCAAGACAGTGGAAACACCATATATTTT.

The chain recombines TRBV6-5 with TRBJ1-3, with D possibly being TRBD1 (5 bases). CDR3 length equals 15 residues. Germline lookup yields CDR1 MNHEY and CDR2 SVGAGI. V lost 6 bases and J 2 bases, leaving 14 bases between the germline ends. CDR3 coding DNA: TGTGCCAGCAGATCCCCTGGAGGGGCTGGAAACACCATATATTTT. Translated: CASRSPGGAGNTIYF.

The chain carries TRBV5-1 and TRBJ2-5; D gene ambiguous. Between the trimmed V and J ends, which lost 6 bases and 7 bases, there was a span of 10 bases. Per germline, CDR1 SGHRS and CDR2 YFSETQ. The CDR3 length is 11 residues. The CDR3 loop reads CASIYGGTQYF. CDR3 in DNA: TGCGCCAGCATCTATGGCGGGACCCAGTACTTC.

The V gene is TRBV6-5, the J gene TRBJ2-1; the D gene is possibly TRBD2 (6 bases). The germline gives CDR1 MNHEY, CDR2 SVGAGI. V shed 6 bases and J shed 5 bases, with 14 bases lying between them. This CDR3 is 14 amino acids long. In DNA form, the CDR3 reads TGTGCCAGCAGCAGAAGCGGAGGGGACAATGAGCAGTTCTTC. Translation: CASSRSGGDNEQFF.

This sequence joins TRBV5-5 and TRBJ2-2, with 9 positions matching TRBD1. The CDR3 runs to 16 residues. With 1 base clipped from V and 2 bases from J, the junction kept 3 bases outside the gene matches. Germline lookup yields CDR1 SGHKS and CDR2 YYEKEE (reference sequence). Written as DNA, the CDR3 is TGTGCCAGCAGCTTGAGGGACAGGGCAAACACCGGGGAGCTGTTTTTT. Its protein is CASSLRDRANTGELFF.

The genes are TRBV9 and TRBJ2-5; 10 bases match TRBD2. Germline V gene lookup returns CDR1 SGDLS and CDR2 YYNGEE. The CDR3 is made up of 14 amino acids. V dropped 2 bases and J dropped 9; count of bases not matched to a gene: 7. DNA of the CDR3: TGTGCCAGCAGCGTGGAAACTAGCGGGGCGGCCCAGTACTTC. Amino acids: CASSVETSGAAQYF.

The chain couples TRBV10-3 to TRBJ2-1; D perhaps matches TRBD1 (6 bases). Germline loops: CDR1 ENHRY, CDR2 SYGVKD. This CDR3 is built from 13 residues. V was clipped by 3 bases and J by 10 bases, with 13 bases between them. Here the CDR3 reads CAISEGGREEQFF. The CDR3 coding sequence is TGTGCCATCAGTGAAGGGGGTCGTGAAGAGCAGTTCTTC.

In DNA, the CDR3 is TGTGCCAGTAGTAATACGCGGGGGAGCACAGATACGCAGTATTTT. It specifies CASSNTRGSTDTQYF. V usage is TRBV19 and J usage is TRBJ2-3; TRBD2 matches 7 bases. This CDR3 is 15 amino acids long. Germline CDR1 LNHDA, CDR2 SQIVND (reference sequence). Germline trimming cut 4 bases from V and 0 bases from J; bases unmatched to any gene: 4. Using reference TRBV19 and TRBJ2-3 for the parts outside the CDR3, the full variable domain is DGGITQSPKYLFRKEGQNVTLSCEQNLNHDAMYWYRQDPGQGLRLIYYSQIVNDFQKGDIAEGYSVSREKKESFPLTVTSAQKNPTAFYLCASSNTRGSTDTQYFGPGTRLTVL.

This clone has only a few counts. The genes are TRBV5-1 and TRBJ1-6; D not certain. The CDR3 covers 13 residues. Looked up from germline, CDR1 is SGHRS and CDR2 is YFSETQ. Between the trimmed V and J ends, which lost 2 bases and 9 bases, there was a span of 9 bases. The CDR3 loop is CASSFGSGSPLHF. The CDR3 bases are TGCGCCAGCAGCTTCGGATCAGGTTCACCCCTCCACTTT.

V gene TRBV6-5 combines with J gene TRBJ2-7; 10 bases align to TRBD2. Germline values: CDR1 MNHEY, CDR2 SVGAGI. This CDR3 has 15 residues. V trimming: 5 bases; J trimming: 8 bases; junction bases outside the gene matches: 12. The CDR3 nucleotides read TGTGCCAGCAGTACAGGGGCCAGCGGGGGGGAAAAGCAGTACTTC. It is translated as CASSTGASGGEKQYF.

The chain links TRBV5-1 to TRBJ2-2; possibly TRBD1 for D (7 bases). CDR3 size: 16 residues. Germline loops: CDR1 SGHRS, CDR2 YFSETQ. Trimming removed 1 base from V and 5 bases from J, with 15 bases in between. The CDR3 DNA follows: TGCGCCAGCAGCTTGTCAGGAGGGGGCAGAACCGGGGAGCTGTTTTTT. Protein sequence: CASSLSGGGRTGELFF.

This chain connects TRBV28 to TRBJ1-4; D might be TRBD1 (6 bases). CDR1 MDHEN and CDR2 SYDVKM come from the germline V gene. The length of the CDR3 is 15 residues. Trimming cost V 6 bases and J 5 bases, with 16 bases left between them. The CDR3 reads CASRPQGYSNEKLFF. The DNA for the CDR3 is TGTGCCAGCAGGCCACAGGGTTACTCAAATGAAAAACTGTTTTTT. Full variable domain (remainder filled in from reference TRBV28 and TRBJ1-4): DVKVTQSSRYLVKRTGEKVFLECVQDMDHENMFWYRQDPGLGLRLIYFSYDVKMKEKGDIPEGYSVSREKKERFSLILESASTNQTSMYLCASRPQGYSNEKLFFGSGTQLSVL.

The V and J genes are TRBV21-1 and TRBJ1-6; the D call in the table, TRBD1, was not verified against the DNA. TRBV21-1 is a pseudogene segment. The CDR3 extends over 14 amino acids. DNA of the CDR3: TGTGCCAGCAGTACGGGACAGGGCAACTCACCCCTCCACTTT. It yields the protein CASSTGQGNSPLHF.

CDR3 bases: TGTGCCAGCACTCCTGGGAGGGCAGGGTTCAATCAGCCCCAGCATTTT. This sequence encodes CASTPGRAGFNQPQHF. The J gene is TRBJ1-5, the V gene TRBV2, with D possibly TRBD1 on 5 matching bases. CDR1 is SNHLY and CDR2 is FYNNEI in the germline V gene. The CDR3 sequence is 16 residues long. V was cut by 7 bases and J by 3 bases, with 19 bases left in between.

V is TRBV6-6 and J is TRBJ2-7; TRBD1 matches 8 bases. The CDR3 length is 16 residues. With V trimmed by 4 bases and J by 3 bases, 11 bases remained unmatched. Germline values: CDR1 MNHNY, CDR2 SVGAGI (reference sequence). Here the CDR3 reads CASSSQGQGSGYEQYF. The CDR3 DNA sequence: TGTGCCAGCAGTTCTCAAGGACAGGGTTCGGGCTACGAGCAGTACTTC.

This clone was seen just once. The chain has TRBV2 and TRBJ2-7; D unclear. Trimming cost V 8 bases and J 3 bases, with 8 bases left between them. The CDR3 has 11 residues. The germline V gene has CDR1 SNHLY and CDR2 FYNNEI. The DNA for the CDR3 is TGTGCCAGCGACACAAGCTACGAGCAGTACTTC. Its translation is CASDTSYEQYF.

This clone showed up just a few times. The rearrangement links TRBV5-1 to TRBJ2-3; tentative D call: TRBD1 (5 bases). Germline CDR1 is SGHRS and CDR2 is YFSETQ. This CDR3 region has 17 residues. With 2 bases removed from V and 0 bases from J, the gap between germline ends came to 16 bases. CDR3 region: CASSFQPTVMSTDTQYF. CDR3 coding DNA: TGCGCCAGCAGCTTCCAACCGACAGTAATGAGCACAGATACGCAGTATTTT.